This entry features one TCR beta chain sequence. Its specificity is unknown. Extractions gave at least 6 micrograms of total RNA per sample. This entry is derived from a study of blood T cells in healthy people across ages. J was trimmed by 5 bases and V by 3 bases; bases with no gene match: 8. This CDR3 is 15 amino acids long. PCR was performed a second time for roughly 7 to 11 cycles using a sample-barcoded 5' primer and a J-beta primer mix. A 12-random-nucleotide template-switch adaptor tagged each cDNA molecule. TCRdb independently ran MiXCR on the 5' RACE reads; one entry per CDR3 protein. The profile shows about 1.6 million distinct CDR3 sequences, approximately 32% of them singletons. Findings of the study overall: A strong correlation was seen between TCR beta diversity and naive T cell percentage. Comparison with aged donors showed that long-lived donors had more naive CD4+ cells and higher diversity.

The TCR was taken from a woman aged 25 to 39 in good health. This chain joins TRBV12-3 or TRBV12-4 and TRBJ2-3; TRBD2 agrees at 7 bases. The sample was blood. The CDR3 protein is CASSFGGGPGDTQYF. The CDR3 DNA reads as TGTGCCAGCAGTTTTGGGGGAGGGCCAGGAGATACGCAGTATTTT.